The next 26 T cell receptor beta chains were all read from a single sample in a study of T cells in Graves' hyperthyroidism and ophthalmopathy. Amplified TCR beta CDR3 regions came from RNA transcripts. Researchers ran a first-round RT-PCR on the TCR CDR3 using the HTBI primer set. TCRdb redid the calling of the multiplex PCR reads with MiXCR, one entry per CDR3 protein. The sample shows around 530,000 distinct CDR3 sequences, under 20% of them seen only once. The sample comprised blood. The receptors come from a woman between 18 and 29 years old with Graves' ophthalmopathy.

This clonotype has only one observation. The chain joins TRBV7-9 to TRBJ1-5; D gene ambiguous. Germline V gene data show CDR1 as SEHNR and CDR2 as FQNEAQ (reference sequence). The CDR3 is made up of 14 amino acids. The ends were cut back, 5 bases at V and 4 bases at J, with 12 bases in the middle. As DNA, the CDR3 is TGTGCCAGCAGCCTTGACGTACTTAATCAGCCCCAGCATTTT. It yields the protein CASSLDVLNQPQHF. The whole variable domain, remainder taken from reference TRBV7-9 and TRBJ1-5, is DTGVSQNPRHKITKRGQNVTFRCDPISEHNRLYWYRQTLGQGPEFLTYFQNEAQLEKSRLLSDRFSAERPKGSFSTLEIQRTEQGDSAMYLCASSLDVLNQPQHFGDGTRLSIL.

This clonotype was recorded at least ten times. The CDR3 loop is CAWTRTGSSYEQYF. CDR3 in DNA: TGTGCCTGGACTAGGACAGGGAGCTCCTACGAGCAGTACTTC. The V and J genes are TRBV30 and TRBJ2-7; TRBD1 matches at 8 bases. Germline CDR1 reads GTSNPN; CDR2 reads SVGIG (reference sequence). V trimming: 4 bases; J trimming: 0 bases; junction bases outside the gene matches: 5. This CDR3 contains 14 residues.

This clonotype was detected many times. The rearrangement joins TRBV28 to TRBJ1-1; D not certain. Per the germline V gene, CDR1 is MDHEN and CDR2 is SYDVKM. This CDR3 comprises 14 residues. Trimming left V 5 bases short and J 0 bases short, with 10 bases between. The CDR3 DNA is TGTGCCAGCAGTATGGTCAGACTGAACACTGAAGCTTTCTTT. Its protein is CASSMVRLNTEAFF.

This clonotype was recorded at least ten times. The J gene is TRBJ2-3, the V gene TRBV7-3; D ambiguous. CDR1 and CDR2 (germline): SGHTA, FQGTGA. The CDR3 totals 14 residues. Trimming removed 2 bases from V and 4 bases from J, with 10 bases in between. DNA of the CDR3: TGTGCCAGCAGCTTAGAAGGACGGTCAGATACGCAGTATTTT. This gives the protein CASSLEGRSDTQYF.

This clonotype was detected ten times or more. V gene TRBV2 combines with J gene TRBJ2-3, with 10 nucleotides matching TRBD2. J was trimmed by 0 bases and V by 6 bases; bases with no gene match: 3. The V gene's germline CDR1 is SNHLY and CDR2 FYNNEI. The CDR3 runs to 15 residues. The CDR3 here is CASSGLAESTDTQYF. The CDR3 DNA reads as TGTGCCAGCAGCGGACTAGCGGAGAGCACAGATACGCAGTATTTT.

The sample holds a few counts of this clonotype. The gene calls are TRBV7-8 and TRBJ1-5, with 10 nucleotides matching TRBD1. The V and J ends lost 1 base and 8 bases, in that order; junction bases with no gene match: 5. The CDR3 runs 15 residues. Germline V lookup: CDR1 SGHVS, CDR2 FQNEAQ. CDR3 residues: CASSLVTGTGEPQHF. CDR3 coding DNA: TGTGCCAGCAGCTTAGTAACCGGGACAGGGGAGCCCCAGCATTTT.

This clonotype has at least ten counts. The V call is TRBV7-2, the J call TRBJ1-2; D not certain. CDR1 and CDR2 from the germline V gene are SGHTA and FQGNSA. V lost 1 base and J 1 base, leaving 16 bases between the germline ends. There are 17 residues in the CDR3. Here the CDR3 DNA reads TGTGCCAGCAGCTTAGATCCACCGGACGGTCGTAACTATGGCTACACCTTC. This gives the protein CASSLDPPDGRNYGYTF.

In this sample, this clonotype turned up many times. The chain couples TRBV2 to TRBJ2-1; maybe TRBD1 (5 bases). Germline values: CDR1 SNHLY, CDR2 FYNNEI. Trimming removed 3 bases at V and 0 bases at J, with 9 bases between. The CDR3 runs 15 residues. The DNA for the CDR3 is TGTGCCAGCAGTGAGGACACGAGCTCCTACAATGAGCAGTTCTTC. Translating it yields CASSEDTSSYNEQFF.

This clonotype was counted a few times. The V and J genes are TRBV25-1 and TRBJ1-5, with D unresolved. Germline-derived CDR1 and CDR2 are MGHDK and SYGVNS. Trimming took off 2 bases at V and 0 bases at J, with 11 bases between the two ends. This CDR3 region has 16 residues. Here the CDR3 reads CASSENEGYSNQPQHF. The CDR3 region has the DNA TGTGCCAGCAGTGAAAATGAGGGATATAGCAATCAGCCCCAGCATTTT.

The table lists this clonotype with a few counts. V and J are TRBV24-1 and TRBJ1-1, with 7 positions matching TRBD1. Trimming at V came to 4 bases and at J to 10 bases, leaving 5 bases not matched to a gene. The CDR3 has 12 amino acids. The germline CDR1 and CDR2 sequences are KGHDR and SFDVKD. DNA for the CDR3: TGTGCCACCAGTGACCCCAGGGGGGCAGCTTTCTTT. The encoded protein is CATSDPRGAAFF.

This clonotype was found many times. The V gene is TRBV30, the J gene TRBJ2-3; 11 bases are a match to TRBD2. This CDR3 spans 16 amino acids. Germline V lookup: CDR1 GTSNPN, CDR2 SVGIG (reference sequence). V trimming: 5 bases; J trimming: 0 bases; junction bases outside the gene matches: 7. The CDR3 coding sequence is TGTGCCTGGGCTGCGGGACTAGCGGCTAGCACAGATACGCAGTATTTT. It is translated as CAWAAGLAASTDTQYF.

This clonotype came up a few times. In nucleotides, the CDR3 is TGCAGCGTTGTTCAGGGCGGAACCGACGAGCAGTACTTC. This sequence encodes CSVVQGGTDEQYF. V usage is TRBV29-1 and J usage is TRBJ2-7; D possibly corresponds to TRBD1 (5 bases). From germline, CDR1 is SQVTM and CDR2 ANQGSEA. V was trimmed by 4 bases and J by 5 bases, leaving 15 bases between them. There are 13 residues in the CDR3.

This clonotype turned up a few times. V usage is TRBV10-3 and J usage is TRBJ2-6, with D possibly matching TRBD2 (7 bases). The CDR3 has 17 residues. CDR1 and CDR2 from the germline V gene are ENHRY and SYGVKD. V lost 0 bases and J lost 4, with 13 bases in between. DNA for the CDR3: TGTGCCATCAGTGAGTCGACGGGGGGCCTAGGGGCCAACGTCCTGACTTTC. Its translation: CAISESTGGLGANVLTF.

The V and J genes are TRBV12-3 or TRBV12-4 and TRBJ1-1; no reliable D call. The CDR3 consists of 14 residues. The V gene lost 3 bases and the J gene lost 1 base, with 9 bases spanning the gap. CDR3 DNA: TGTGCCAGCAGTTTGAGGGCAGGGAACACTGAAGCTTTCTTT. Amino acids: CASSLRAGNTEAFF.

This clonotype was counted a few times. The chain carries TRBV5-6 and TRBJ1-2; D perhaps matches TRBD1 (5 bases). The CDR3 totals 13 residues. V lost 0 bases, J lost 3 bases, and 6 bases lay in between. Germline-derived CDR1 and CDR2 are SGHDT and YYEEEE. The CDR3 sequence is CASSLVQDYGYTF. CDR3 DNA sequence: TGTGCCAGCAGCTTGGTACAGGACTATGGCTACACCTTC.

This clonotype has a handful of counts. The CDR3 DNA follows: TGCAGCGTTGAAGGAGGGCAGAGCAGTCTCAATGAGCAGTTCTTC. Translated, it gives CSVEGGQSSLNEQFF. This sequence joins TRBV29-1 and TRBJ2-1; a weak D match, TRBD2 (5 bases). Germline V lookup: CDR1 SQVTM, CDR2 ANQGSEA. This CDR3 has 15 amino acids. V shed 1 base and J shed 6 bases, with 16 bases lying between them.

The sample holds many counts of this clonotype. The chain uses TRBV20-1 and TRBJ2-1; possibly TRBD2 for D (6 bases). The CDR3 length is 15 residues. Germline CDR1 DFQATT, CDR2 SNEGSKA (reference sequence). V lost 7 bases and J 2 bases, leaving 18 bases between the germline ends. The CDR3 spells CSGEERESTYNEQFF. The DNA for the CDR3 is TGCAGTGGAGAAGAACGGGAGAGCACCTACAATGAGCAGTTCTTC.

The V and J genes are TRBV12-5 and TRBJ1-4; D not resolved. Germline loops: CDR1 LGHNT, CDR2 FRNRAP. Trimming cost V 2 bases and J 10 bases, with 14 bases left between them. The CDR3 has 14 amino acids. CDR3 bases: TGTGCTAGTGGTTTGCTAAAAGGGAGGCCAAAACTGTTTTTT. This translates into CASGLLKGRPKLFF.

This clonotype was recorded at least ten times. The rearrangement uses TRBV28 and TRBJ1-1; no reliable D call. Per germline, CDR1 MDHEN and CDR2 SYDVKM. CDR3 length: 14 residues. The V end lost 5 bases, the J end lost 1 base, and 11 bases lay between the germline ends. The CDR3 region is CASSTLSGNTEAFF. The CDR3, as DNA: TGTGCCAGCAGTACCCTCAGCGGGAACACTGAAGCTTTCTTT.

In this sample, this clonotype turned up many times. The chain links TRBV20-1 to TRBJ2-5; 10 positions match TRBD2. Germline CDR1 and CDR2: DFQATT and SNEGSKA (reference sequence). V gave up 7 bases and J gave up 5 bases; unmatched junction bases: 4. This CDR3 has 12 amino acids. In DNA form, the CDR3 reads TGCAGTGTTCTAGCGGGAGTGGAGACCCAGTACTTC. As protein: CSVLAGVETQYF.

This clonotype was counted ten times or more. The J gene is TRBJ1-2, the V gene TRBV27; 7 bases fit TRBD1. Germline lookup yields CDR1 MNHEY and CDR2 SMNVEV (reference sequence). The CDR3 has 16 amino acids. The V and J ends lost 6 bases and 0 bases, in that order; junction bases with no gene match: 10. The CDR3 loop reads CASSANPDRANYGYTF. Written as DNA, the CDR3 is TGTGCCAGCAGCGCAAACCCCGACAGGGCTAACTATGGCTACACCTTC.

This clonotype was seen repeatedly, ten times or more. This chain connects TRBV11-2 to TRBJ2-5; D is ambiguous. From germline, CDR1 is SGHAT and CDR2 FQNNGV. This CDR3 comprises 14 residues. V was shortened by 3 bases and J by 4 bases, with 12 bases between the two germline ends. CDR3 loop: CASSFRPLGETQYF. For the CDR3, the DNA is TGTGCCAGCAGCTTCCGACCCTTAGGAGAGACCCAGTACTTC.

This clonotype was counted at least ten times. The J gene is TRBJ1-5, the V gene TRBV15, with 9 bases matching TRBD1. The CDR3 is 16 residues long. CDR1 LNHNV and CDR2 YYDKDF come from the germline V gene (reference sequence). V gave up 0 bases and J gave up 5 bases; unmatched junction bases: 5. CDR3 loop: CATSRDGTGRDQPQHF. CDR3 sequence (DNA): TGTGCCACCAGCAGAGACGGGACAGGGAGGGATCAGCCCCAGCATTTT.

V usage is TRBV25-1 and J usage is TRBJ2-7, with 10 bases matching TRBD2. J gave up 5 bases and V 6 bases, and 10 bases lay outside the gene matches. CDR1 and CDR2 from the germline V gene are MGHDK and SYGVNS. The CDR3 extends over 15 amino acids. This chain's CDR3 is CASSTQAGGRNEQYF. As DNA, the CDR3 is TGTGCCAGCAGCACACAAGCGGGAGGGAGGAACGAGCAGTACTTC.

This clonotype was seen only once. Germline and junction disagree at one end, which may indicate a read error. This rearrangement joins TRBV29-1 to TRBJ2-1, with D possibly TRBD1 on 5 matching bases. CDR3 length: 13 amino acids. Germline CDR1 SQVTM, CDR2 ANQGSEA. The CDR3 region is CSVDTTGNNEQLF. The CDR3, as DNA: TGCAGCGTGGATACCACAGGAAACAATGAGCAGCTCTTC.

The chain is built from TRBV5-8 and TRBJ1-5; D unresolved. The CDR3 consists of 12 residues. CDR1 and CDR2 from the germline V gene are SGHTS and YDEGEE. V was pared by 0 bases and J by 6 bases, with 4 bases between. This CDR3 reads CASSLEPQPQHF. In DNA form, the CDR3 reads TGTGCCAGCAGCTTGGAACCTCAGCCCCAGCATTTT.